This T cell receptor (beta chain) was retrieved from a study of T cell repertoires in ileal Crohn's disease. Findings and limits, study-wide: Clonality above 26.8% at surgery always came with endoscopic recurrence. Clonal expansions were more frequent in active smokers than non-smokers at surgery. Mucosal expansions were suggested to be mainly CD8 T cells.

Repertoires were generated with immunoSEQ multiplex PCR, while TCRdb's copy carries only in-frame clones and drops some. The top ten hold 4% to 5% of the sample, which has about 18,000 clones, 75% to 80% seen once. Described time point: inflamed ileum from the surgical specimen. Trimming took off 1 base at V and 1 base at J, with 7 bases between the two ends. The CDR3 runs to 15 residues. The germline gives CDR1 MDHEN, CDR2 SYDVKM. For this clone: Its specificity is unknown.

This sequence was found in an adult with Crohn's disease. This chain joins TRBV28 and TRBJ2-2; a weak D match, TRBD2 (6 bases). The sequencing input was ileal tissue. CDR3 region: CASSLSGGNTGELFF. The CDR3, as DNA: TGTGCCAGCAGTTTATCCGGGGGGAACACCGGGGAGCTGTTTTTT. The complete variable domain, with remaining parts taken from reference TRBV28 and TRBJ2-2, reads DVKVTQSSRYLVKRTGEKVFLECVQDMDHENMFWYRQDPGLGLRLIYFSYDVKMKEKGDIPEGYSVSREKKERFSLILESASTNQTSMYLCASSLSGGNTGELFFGEGSRLTVL.